The 9 T cell receptor beta chains reported below all come from one sample, sequenced in a study of metastatic and nonmetastatic thyroid tumors. TCRdb re-called clones from the PCR reads using MiXCR. The repertoire includes 20,000 or so clones, under 25% of them detected once, and roughly 8% sits in the top ten. Every patient underwent thyroid surgery untreated. The specimen was adjacent normal tissue. These receptors all stem from a female donor with papillary thyroid cancer or a benign thyroid nodule (not recorded which). Some clones in this sample may be carry-over from other donors' samples.

The genes are TRBV20-1 and TRBJ2-7; D remains ambiguous. V was trimmed by 3 bases and J by 7 bases, leaving 13 bases between them. Per germline, CDR1 DFQATT and CDR2 SNEGSKA (reference sequence). The CDR3 runs 12 residues. In DNA, the CDR3 is TGCAGTGCTAGTCCCTTCCCGGAGGAGCAGTACTTC. Protein sequence: CSASPFPEEQYF.

With respect to this clone: Sequence at one end of the junction differs from germline and may be a read error. The sample holds other DNA sequences that translate to the same CDR3. The rearrangement links TRBV6-1 to TRBJ2-1, with D perhaps given as TRBD1 or TRBD2 (5 bases each). The CDR3 totals 16 residues. Germline lookup yields CDR1 MNHNS and CDR2 SASEGT. The CDR3 DNA reads as TGTGCCAGCGGTGACCGTACGGGACGGGCCTTCGATGAGCAGTTCTTC. It is translated as CASGDRTGRAFDEQFF.

This clone has more than one count but fewer than ten. This rearrangement joins TRBV11-2 to TRBJ1-1; D gene uncertain. Germline CDR1 SGHAT, CDR2 FQNNGV. Trimming stripped 4 bases from V and 8 bases from J, with 8 bases between. CDR3 length equals 11 residues. CDR3 in DNA: TGTGCCAGCAGCTCGCGTACGGAAGCTTTCTTT. Its translation is CASSSRTEAFF.

This chain links TRBV6-2 or TRBV6-3 with TRBJ2-2; 16 bases match TRBD2. CDR3 length: 18 residues. Germline V gene data show CDR1 as MNHEY and CDR2 as SVGEGT. After removal of 4 bases from V and 3 bases from J, the junction contained 5 bases not matched to a gene. CDR3 region: CASSSEGLAGGYTGELFF. The CDR3 DNA reads TGTGCCAGCAGTTCGGAGGGACTAGCGGGAGGGTACACCGGGGAGCTGTTTTTT.

The rearrangement uses TRBV30 and TRBJ1-1; D uncertain. The CDR3 runs 15 residues. CDR1 and CDR2 from the germline V gene are GTSNPN and SVGIG (reference sequence). V lost 0 bases and J lost 2, with 13 bases in between. The CDR3 here is CAWSVFGRGNTEAFF. CDR3 coding DNA: TGTGCCTGGAGTGTATTCGGGCGAGGCAACACTGAAGCTTTCTTT.

This sequence joins TRBV20-1 and TRBJ1-2, with TRBD1 identical over 7 bases. Germline trimming cut 0 bases from V and 4 bases from J; bases unmatched to any gene: 8. CDR1 and CDR2 (germline): DFQATT, SNEGSKA (reference sequence). This CDR3 region has 15 residues. The CDR3 bases are TGCAGTGCTAGAGATCCCGAAGGGGGCAGCTATGGCTACACCTTC. Translating it yields CSARDPEGGSYGYTF.

The table lists this clone with many counts. This sample also contains other DNA sequences that code for the same CDR3. The chain is built from TRBV6-2 or TRBV6-3 and TRBJ2-4; D remains ambiguous. The CDR3 length is 16 residues. Trimming shortened V by 5 bases and J by 0 bases, and 14 bases separated the two germline ends. Germline CDR1 and CDR2: MNHEY and SVGEGT. The CDR3 DNA reads TGTGCCAGCAGTCGTGGGCCACTTCTAGCCAAAAACATTCAGTACTTC. Translated: CASSRGPLLAKNIQYF.

The V gene is TRBV5-1, the J gene TRBJ1-1; D is possibly TRBD1 (6 bases). Between the trimmed V and J ends, which lost 2 bases and 4 bases, there was a span of 9 bases. The germline gives CDR1 SGHRS, CDR2 YFSETQ. CDR3 size: 13 residues. The CDR3 protein is CASSFFRGTEAFF. The CDR3 bases are TGCGCCAGCAGCTTCTTCAGGGGCACTGAAGCTTTCTTT.

This clone was seen a handful of times. The chain links TRBV28 to TRBJ1-1; D may be TRBD1 (5 bases). The CDR3 has 16 amino acids. V dropped 6 bases and J dropped 0 bases, with 17 bases sitting between them. Looked up from germline, CDR1 is MDHEN and CDR2 is SYDVKM. As DNA, the CDR3 is TGTGCCAGCAGCCTCCTGACAGTATCTTTGAACACTGAAGCTTTCTTT. Amino acid sequence: CASSLLTVSLNTEAFF. The full variable domain, its missing parts supplied by reference TRBV28 and TRBJ1-1, is DVKVTQSSRYLVKRTGEKVFLECVQDMDHENMFWYRQDPGLGLRLIYFSYDVKMKEKGDIPEGYSVSREKKERFSLILESASTNQTSMYLCASSLLTVSLNTEAFFGQGTRLTVV.